Listed here is a single T cell receptor beta chain. Its antigen is undetermined. Libraries were prepared by immunoSEQ multiplex PCR; TCRdb keeps only in-frame clonotypes and omits some of them. The table records about 190,000 clones, 75% to 90% of them present only once. The sample comes from a study of T cell responses to AZD1222 COVID-19 vaccine. Findings and caveats of the study: Unmutated variant regions reportedly attract nearly half of all spike-specific TCRs. When two AZD1222 doses had been given, Spike-specific TCR breadth and depth rose. Mostly white British, mostly female donors; authors suggested clonal diversity may be underestimated. Only a handful of individuals given AZD1222 were seropositive at baseline.

V dropped 6 bases and J dropped 2 bases, with 14 bases sitting between them. The CDR3 has 14 residues. The germline V gene encodes CDR1 MNHEY and CDR2 SVGAGI. The gene calls are TRBV6-5 and TRBJ2-7; no definite D call. Material: peripheral blood, obtained on day 0 of MenACWY control vaccination. The receptor was isolated from an adult in good health. This CDR3 is CASRKTGGTYEQYF. The DNA of the CDR3 is TGTGCCAGCAGGAAAACGGGCGGAACCTACGAGCAGTACTTC.